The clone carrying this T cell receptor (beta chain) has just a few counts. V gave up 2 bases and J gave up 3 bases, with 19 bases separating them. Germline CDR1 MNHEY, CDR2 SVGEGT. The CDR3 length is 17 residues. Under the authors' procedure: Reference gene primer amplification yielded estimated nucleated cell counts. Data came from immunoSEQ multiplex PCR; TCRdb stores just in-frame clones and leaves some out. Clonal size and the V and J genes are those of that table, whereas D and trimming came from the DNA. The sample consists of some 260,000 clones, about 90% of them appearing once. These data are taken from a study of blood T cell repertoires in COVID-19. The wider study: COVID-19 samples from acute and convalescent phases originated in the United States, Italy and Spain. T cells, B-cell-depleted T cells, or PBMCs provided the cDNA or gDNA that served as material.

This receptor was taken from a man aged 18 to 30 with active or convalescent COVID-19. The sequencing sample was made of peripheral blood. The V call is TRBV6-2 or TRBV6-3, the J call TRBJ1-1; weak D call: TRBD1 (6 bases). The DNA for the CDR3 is TGTGCCAGCAGTTACCCCTTGGGGGGGGCAAGGGACACTGAAGCTTTCTTT. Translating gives CASSYPLGGARDTEAFF.